Listed below are T cell receptor beta chains from one sample, sequenced in a study of spatial heterogeneity in lung cancer. TCRdb reanalysed the 5' RACE reads using MiXCR and keeps one entry per CDR3 protein. The sample lists 20,000 to 30,000 distinct CDR3 sequences; 8% to 10% were seen once. The sample in question was lung tumor tissue, obtained at surgery. Source of these receptors: a male donor with early-stage non-small cell lung cancer. Both conserved end residues are trimmed from each CDR3.

cdr3_aa | j_call | v_call
ASSLGTGKAYNEQF | TRBJ2-1 | TRBV7-2
ASSTTNYGYT | TRBJ1-2 | TRBV7-9
ASARGEQY | TRBJ2-7 | TRBV28
ASSPRTGTTGELF | TRBJ2-2 | TRBV6-5
ASTLGGLIYNEQF | TRBJ2-1 | TRBV12-3/TRBV12-4
ASSRSGVSYEQY | TRBJ2-7 | TRBV9
ASSQGEQPQH | TRBJ1-5 | TRBV3-1
ASSFYHEQY | TRBJ2-7 | TRBV28
ASSLMRRGEGTDTQY | TRBJ2-3 | TRBV5-1
ASSARQDLLSEAF | TRBJ1-1 | TRBV7-6
ASSPLVAAQETQY | TRBJ2-5 | TRBV7-2
ASSPTGGGNEQF | TRBJ2-1 | TRBV4-3
ASSLDSYGYT | TRBJ1-2 | TRBV7-2
AWRYSGIKTQY | TRBJ2-5 | TRBV30
ASSLDLGEKLF | TRBJ1-4 | TRBV11-2
ASSPRDRYNEQF | TRBJ2-1 | TRBV3-1
ASGGTDGSTDTQY | TRBJ2-3 | TRBV18
ASSYSITRPEAF | TRBJ1-1 | TRBV6-5
ASRISGANVLT | TRBJ2-6 | TRBV5-1
ASSQKTGSGANVLT | TRBJ2-6 | TRBV4-3
SVETGSTDTQY | TRBJ2-3 | TRBV29-1
ASSPPGGGRDEQY | TRBJ2-7 | TRBV18
ASSPRVKSNQPQH | TRBJ1-5 | TRBV6-5
ASSFPGQMEKKLF | TRBJ1-4 | TRBV7-9
ASSNQGVRNQPQH | TRBJ1-5 | TRBV28
ASSPRLAAGELF | TRBJ2-2 | TRBV11-3
DSSPRDRTTEAF | TRBJ1-1 | TRBV12-3/TRBV12-4
ASSLLGGGDTQY | TRBJ2-3 | TRBV28
ASSHLNAEQY | TRBJ2-7 | TRBV3-1
ASSRGGTGANVLT | TRBJ2-6 | TRBV28
ASSQDLRGGTQY | TRBJ2-3 | TRBV4-2
ASSSPGQGEGNTEAF | TRBJ1-1 | TRBV28
SAPSGKPPYEQY | TRBJ2-7 | TRBV20-1
VSSYGRANYGYT | TRBJ1-2 | TRBV6-5
ASSLVKETQY | TRBJ2-5 | TRBV5-5
ASSLSNRVREKLF | TRBJ1-4 | TRBV5-5
ASSLRRGQPQH | TRBJ1-5 | TRBV7-8
ASSGDRGPQETQY | TRBJ2-5 | TRBV27
ASSPGQHNQPQH | TRBJ1-5 | TRBV6-2/TRBV6-3
ATEADSVAYNEQF | TRBJ2-1 | TRBV10-3
ASSFKSGSYPGTQY | TRBJ2-5 | TRBV7-2
ASSFRLEYTGELF | TRBJ2-2 | TRBV5-1
ASRWIVEQF | TRBJ2-1 | TRBV7-9
ASSFGLAGGELF | TRBJ2-2 | TRBV28
ASSFIGRASGELF | TRBJ2-2 | TRBV27
ASSLAAGWSNEQF | TRBJ2-1 | TRBV5-4
ASSLAAVGTSGGDEQF | TRBJ2-1 | TRBV5-1
ASSQDRQGQGLEKRGTQY | TRBJ2-5 | TRBV3-1
ASSLGGTSGTHEQY | TRBJ2-7 | TRBV7-2
ATGGGRTDTQY | TRBJ2-3 | TRBV7-2